Sequencing of this TCR beta chain was carried out in a study of CD8+CD57+ T cells in acquired aplastic anemia. Sequenced patients had shown CD8+CD57+ cell expansion by flow cytometry. In this sample, this clonotype turned up many times. Both TCR beta VDJ combination and CDR3 sequence profiling were carried out. Genomic DNA was the template for this profiling. TCRdb analysed the reads with MiXCR anew, one entry per CDR3 protein. This repertoire shows a few hundred thousand distinct CDR3 sequences, 25% to 40% found once; its top ten account for 0.82%. The receptor was derived from a human donor with aplastic anemia. Specimen: sorted CD4+, CD8+, or CD8+CD57+ T cells (not recorded which) from PBMCs.

This CDR3 is CSAPRLSGGNTEAFF. In nucleotides, the CDR3 is TGCAGTGCTCCCCGTTTGTCGGGCGGTAACACTGAAGCTTTCTTT. This chain uses TRBV20-1 with TRBJ1-1; no reliable D call. This CDR3 has 15 amino acids. V lost 5 bases, J lost 2 bases, and 18 bases lay in between. Germline-derived CDR1 and CDR2 are DFQATT and SNEGSKA (reference sequence).